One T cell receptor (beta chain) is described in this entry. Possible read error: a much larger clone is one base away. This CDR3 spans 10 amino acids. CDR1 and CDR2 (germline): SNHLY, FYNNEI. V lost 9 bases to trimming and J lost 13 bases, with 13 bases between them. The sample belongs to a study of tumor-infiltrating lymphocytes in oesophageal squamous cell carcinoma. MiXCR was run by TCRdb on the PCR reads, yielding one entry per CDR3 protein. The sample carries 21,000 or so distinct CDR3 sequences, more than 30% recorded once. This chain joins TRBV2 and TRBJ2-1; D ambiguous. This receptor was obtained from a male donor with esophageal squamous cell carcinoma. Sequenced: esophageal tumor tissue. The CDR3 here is CASTIETQFF. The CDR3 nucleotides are TGTGCCAGTACTATAGAGACCCAGTTCTTC.